The clone carrying this T cell receptor (beta chain) occurred a few times. No antigen is known for it. This CDR3 region has 13 residues. 5'RACE primed at constant segments yielded TCR alpha and TCR beta cDNA libraries bearing sample barcodes and UMIs. TCRdb re-called the 5' RACE reads through MiXCR, storing one row per CDR3 protein. The table has roughly 86,000 distinct CDR3 sequences, approximately 15% seen once. The source of the sample is a study of T-cell memory formation after mild COVID-19. The study, taken as a whole, reports: Second-wave clones with a day 37 peak had unconfirmed SARS-CoV-2 specificity. Mainly in CM and EM were contracting CD4+ clones; CD8+ were in EMRA.

Material: PBMCs or a T cell subset sorted from them (not recorded which). This clonotype was obtained from a man aged 18 to 30 who had mild COVID-19 (a few samples of this study predate the infection). Cell type and time point are not known. The chain carries TRBV21-1 and TRBJ2-5; TRBD2, the table's D call, lacks a check against the DNA. TRBV21-1 corresponds to a pseudogene. CDR3 sequence: CASGPVGQETQYF. As DNA, the CDR3 is TGTGCCTCCGGGCCCGTTGGCCAAGAGACCCAGTACTTC.